A selection of T cell receptor beta chains follows, all from one sample in a study of blood T cell repertoires in COVID-19. TCRdb's copy holds only in-frame clones and misses some; the assay was immunoSEQ multiplex PCR. The top ten hold roughly 0.7% of the sample, which has hundreds of thousands of clones, approximately 90% seen once. What was sequenced was peripheral blood. These receptors all come from a man aged 35-49 years with acute or convalescent COVID-19. Both conserved end residues are part of each CDR3. The order of the fields is J gene, D gene, V gene, CDR3 length, clone size, CDR3 DNA, CDR3 protein. The D gene is left open where the match is weak. Clone size is stated in some rows and not others, as once, few, many or a class when expanded.

TRBJ2-5 - TRBV5-4 14 - TGTGCCAGCAGCCCACAGGGTGTCCGGGAGACCCAGTACTTC CASSPQGVRETQYF
TRBJ2-7 TRBD1 TRBV28 14 - TGTGCCAGCAATCCGGGACAGGGGATGGGCGAGCAGTACTTC CASNPGQGMGEQYF
TRBJ2-4 - TRBV30 15 - TGTGCCTGGAGGGCACTTCCGGGACTGGGAAACATTCAGTACTTC CAWRALPGLGNIQYF
TRBJ2-5 - TRBV19 14 - TGTGCCAGTAGTGGGCAGGCCGTCCAAGAGACCCAGTACTTC CASSGQAVQETQYF
TRBJ2-5 TRBD1 TRBV18 14 - TGTGCCAGCTCAACCACAGGGGTCCAAGAGACCCAGTACTTC CASSTTGVQETQYF
TRBJ2-7 TRBD1 TRBV25-1 13 few TGTGCCAGCTCCGGACAGGGCTCCTACGAGCAGTACTTC CASSGQGSYEQYF
TRBJ1-2 TRBD1 TRBV4-2 17 few TGTGCCAGCAGCCAAGCATCGGACCTCTCTCAGGGGGGTGGCTACACCTTC CASSQASDLSQGGGYTF
TRBJ1-5 - TRBV2 14 few TGTGCCAGCGCAGGGTTAACGGGCAATCAGCCCCAGCATTTT CASAGLTGNQPQHF
TRBJ2-7 TRBD1 TRBV6-2/TRBV6-3 15 - TGTGCCAGCAGTGGGGGGGACAGGGGGCTGTACGAGCAGTACTTC CASSGGDRGLYEQYF
TRBJ2-2 TRBD1 TRBV7-2 16 - TGTGCCAGCAGCTATCTTCCGACAGGGCAAACCGGGGAGCTGTTTTTT CASSYLPTGQTGELFF
TRBJ2-3 - TRBV20-1 15 - TGCAGTGCTAGTGGGAGGACAGCTAGCACAGATACGCAGTATTTT CSASGRTASTDTQYF
TRBJ1-2 - TRBV27 13 once TGTGCCAGCAGTTCAAATCAGGGTTTTGGCTACACCTTC CASSSNQGFGYTF
TRBJ2-7 TRBD2 TRBV18 15 - TGTGCCAGCTCACCACGGACTAGCGGGAACCCTGAGCAGTACTTC CASSPRTSGNPEQYF
TRBJ2-5 TRBD2 TRBV3-1/TRBV3-2 16 few TGTGCCAGCAGCTTCACTAGCGGAAAGTACCAAGAGACCCAGTACTTC CASSFTSGKYQETQYF
TRBJ1-6 - TRBV4-3 16 - TGCGCCAGCAGCCAAGGGGCGACAGCTTTTAATTCACCCCTCCACTTT CASSQGATAFNSPLHF
TRBJ1-3 - TRBV19 13 - TGTGCCAGTAAAGCCCAGGTTGGAAACACCATATATTTT CASKAQVGNTIYF
TRBJ2-5 TRBD2 TRBV7-8 15 - TGTGCCAGCAGCCCCTGGCTAGCGGGGGAAGAGACCCAGTACTTC CASSPWLAGEETQYF
TRBJ2-2 - TRBV27 14 - TGTGCCAGCAGTTTATCGCGGTACACCGGGGAGCTGTTTTTT CASSLSRYTGELFF
TRBJ1-1 - TRBV6-4 13 - TGTGCCAGCAGTATACAGGGTGGGACTGAAGCTTTCTTT CASSIQGGTEAFF
TRBJ2-2 TRBD2 TRBV18 16 - TGTGCCAGCTCACCACTTACTAGCGGGATGACCGGGGAGCTGTTTTTT CASSPLTSGMTGELFF
TRBJ1-5 TRBD1 TRBV7-9 14 - TGTGCCAGCAGCCCGGGACAGGGTATTCAGCCCCAGCATTTT CASSPGQGIQPQHF